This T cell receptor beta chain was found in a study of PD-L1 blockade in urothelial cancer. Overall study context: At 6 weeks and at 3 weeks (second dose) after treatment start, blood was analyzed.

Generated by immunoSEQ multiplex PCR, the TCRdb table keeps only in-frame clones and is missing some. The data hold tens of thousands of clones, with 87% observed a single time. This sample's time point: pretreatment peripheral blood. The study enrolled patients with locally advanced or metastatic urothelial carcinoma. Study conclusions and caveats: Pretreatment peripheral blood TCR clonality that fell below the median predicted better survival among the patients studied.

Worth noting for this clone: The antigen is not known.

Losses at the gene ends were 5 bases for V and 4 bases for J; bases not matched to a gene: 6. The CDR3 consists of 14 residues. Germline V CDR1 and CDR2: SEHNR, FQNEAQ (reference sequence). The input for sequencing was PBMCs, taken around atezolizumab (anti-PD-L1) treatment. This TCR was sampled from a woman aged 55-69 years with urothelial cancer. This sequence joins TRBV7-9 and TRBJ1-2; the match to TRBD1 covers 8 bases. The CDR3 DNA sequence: TGTGCCAGCAGCCGGGGACAGGATATCTATGGCTACACCTTC. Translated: CASSRGQDIYGYTF.